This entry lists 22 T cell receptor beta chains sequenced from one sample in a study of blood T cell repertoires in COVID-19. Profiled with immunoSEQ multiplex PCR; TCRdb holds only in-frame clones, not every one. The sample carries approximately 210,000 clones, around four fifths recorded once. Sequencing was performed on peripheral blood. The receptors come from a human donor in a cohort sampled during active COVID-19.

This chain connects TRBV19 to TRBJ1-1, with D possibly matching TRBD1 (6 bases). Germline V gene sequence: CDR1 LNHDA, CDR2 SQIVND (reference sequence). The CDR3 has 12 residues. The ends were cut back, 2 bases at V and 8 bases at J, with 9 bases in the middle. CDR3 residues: CASSIQGHEAFF. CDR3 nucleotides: TGTGCCAGTAGTATACAGGGGCACGAAGCTTTCTTT.

CDR3 residues: CATSYSGQVYEQYF. The CDR3 DNA sequence: TGTGCCACTTCGTATAGCGGGCAGGTTTACGAGCAGTACTTC. V gene TRBV28 combines with J gene TRBJ2-7, with 7 bases that match TRBD2. Per germline, CDR1 MDHEN and CDR2 SYDVKM. V lost 10 bases, J lost 4 bases, and 13 bases stayed unmatched. There are 14 residues in the CDR3.

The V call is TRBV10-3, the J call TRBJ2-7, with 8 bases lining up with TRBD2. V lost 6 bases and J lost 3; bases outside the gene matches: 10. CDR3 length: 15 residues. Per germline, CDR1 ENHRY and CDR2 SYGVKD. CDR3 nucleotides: TGTGCCATCAGATCATCTAGCGGGCAGATCTACGAGCAGTACTTC. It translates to CAIRSSSGQIYEQYF.

The CDR3 reads CASSSRQGLLGDTQYF. CDR3 DNA sequence: TGTGCCAGCAGCTCACGACAGGGGTTACTAGGGGATACGCAGTATTTT. The J gene is TRBJ2-3, the V gene TRBV7-2, with 8 positions matching TRBD1. With 4 bases clipped from V and 6 bases from J, the junction kept 12 bases outside the gene matches. CDR3 size: 16 residues. Germline V gene data show CDR1 as SGHTA and CDR2 as FQGNSA.

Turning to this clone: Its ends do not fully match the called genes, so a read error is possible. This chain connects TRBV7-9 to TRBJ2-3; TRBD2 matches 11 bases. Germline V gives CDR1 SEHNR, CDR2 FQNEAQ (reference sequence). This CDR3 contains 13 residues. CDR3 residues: CASSVAGGHTQYF. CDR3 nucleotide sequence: TGTGCCAGCAGCGTAGCGGGGGGGCATACGCAGTATTTT.

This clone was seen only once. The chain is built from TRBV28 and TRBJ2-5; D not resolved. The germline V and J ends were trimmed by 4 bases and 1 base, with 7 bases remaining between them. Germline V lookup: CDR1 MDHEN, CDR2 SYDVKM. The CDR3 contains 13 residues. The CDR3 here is CASSSGTQETQYF. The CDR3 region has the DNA TGTGCCAGCAGTTCTGGCACCCAAGAGACCCAGTACTTC.

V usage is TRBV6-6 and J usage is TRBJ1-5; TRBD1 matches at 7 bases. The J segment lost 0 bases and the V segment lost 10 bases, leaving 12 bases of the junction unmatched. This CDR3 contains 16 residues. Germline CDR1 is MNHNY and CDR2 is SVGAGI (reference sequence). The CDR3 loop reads CATLRAGGISNQPQHF. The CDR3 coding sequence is TGTGCCACCCTGCGCGCAGGGGGGATTAGCAATCAGCCCCAGCATTTT.

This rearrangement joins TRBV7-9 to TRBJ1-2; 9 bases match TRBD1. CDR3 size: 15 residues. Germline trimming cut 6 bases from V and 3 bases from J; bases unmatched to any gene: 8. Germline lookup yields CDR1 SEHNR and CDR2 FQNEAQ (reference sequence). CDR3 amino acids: CASRPMRDRDYGYTF. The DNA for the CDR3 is TGTGCCAGCAGACCAATGAGGGACAGGGACTATGGCTACACCTTC.

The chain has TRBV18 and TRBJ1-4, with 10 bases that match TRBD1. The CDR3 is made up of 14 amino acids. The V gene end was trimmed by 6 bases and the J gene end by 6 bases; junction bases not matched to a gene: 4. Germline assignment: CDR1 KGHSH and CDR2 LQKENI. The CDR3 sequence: CASSRTGGDEKLFF. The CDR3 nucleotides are TGTGCCAGCTCGCGGACAGGGGGAGATGAAAAACTGTTTTTT.

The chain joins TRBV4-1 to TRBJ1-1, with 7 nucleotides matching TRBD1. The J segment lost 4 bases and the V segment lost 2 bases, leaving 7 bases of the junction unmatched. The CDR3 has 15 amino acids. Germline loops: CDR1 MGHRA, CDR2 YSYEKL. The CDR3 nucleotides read TGCGCCAGCAGCCAATCACCAGGGGGGTTCACTGAAGCTTTCTTT. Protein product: CASSQSPGGFTEAFF.

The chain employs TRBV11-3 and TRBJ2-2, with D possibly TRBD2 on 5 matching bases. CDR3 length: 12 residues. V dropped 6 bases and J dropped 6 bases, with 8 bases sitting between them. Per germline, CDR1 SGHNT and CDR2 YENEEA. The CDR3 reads CASRLAPGELFF. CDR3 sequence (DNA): TGTGCCAGCAGGCTAGCCCCCGGGGAGCTGTTTTTT.

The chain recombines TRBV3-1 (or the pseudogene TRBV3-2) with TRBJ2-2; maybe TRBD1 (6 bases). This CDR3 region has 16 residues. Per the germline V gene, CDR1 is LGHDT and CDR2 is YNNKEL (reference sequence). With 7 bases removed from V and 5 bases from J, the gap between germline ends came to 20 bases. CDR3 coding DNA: TGTGCCAGCAAAAACAGGGTCGGCCGCGCGACCGGGGAGCTGTTTTTT. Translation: CASKNRVGRATGELFF.

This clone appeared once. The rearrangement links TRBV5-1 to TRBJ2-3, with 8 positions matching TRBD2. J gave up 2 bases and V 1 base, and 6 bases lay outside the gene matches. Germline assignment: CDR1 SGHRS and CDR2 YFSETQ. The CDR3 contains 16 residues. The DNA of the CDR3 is TGCGCCAGCAGCTTGAGGGTAGCGGGATTCACAGATACGCAGTATTTT. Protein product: CASSLRVAGFTDTQYF.

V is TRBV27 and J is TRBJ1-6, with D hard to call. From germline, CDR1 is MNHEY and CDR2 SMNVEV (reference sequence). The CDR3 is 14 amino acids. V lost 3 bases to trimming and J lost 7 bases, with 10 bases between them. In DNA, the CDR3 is TGTGCCAGCAGTTTGGCCTTCACGAATTCACCCCTCCACTTT. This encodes CASSLAFTNSPLHF.

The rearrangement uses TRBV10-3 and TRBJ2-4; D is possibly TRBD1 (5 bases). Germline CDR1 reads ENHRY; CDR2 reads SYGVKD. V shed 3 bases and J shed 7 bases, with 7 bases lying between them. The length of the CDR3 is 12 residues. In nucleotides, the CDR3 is TGTGCCATCAGTGATAGGGGTAACATTCAGTACTTC. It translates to CAISDRGNIQYF.

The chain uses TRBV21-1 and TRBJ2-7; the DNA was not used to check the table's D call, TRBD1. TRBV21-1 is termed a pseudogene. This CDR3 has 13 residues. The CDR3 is CASSSGKTYEQYV. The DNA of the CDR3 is TGTGCCAGTTCCTCAGGGAAGACCTACGAGCAGTACGTC.

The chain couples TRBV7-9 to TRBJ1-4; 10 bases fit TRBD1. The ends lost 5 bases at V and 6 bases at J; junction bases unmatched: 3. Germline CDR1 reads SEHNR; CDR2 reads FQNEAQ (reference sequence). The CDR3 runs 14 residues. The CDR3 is CASSVGQGDEKLFF. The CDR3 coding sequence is TGTGCCAGCAGCGTCGGACAGGGGGATGAAAAACTGTTTTTT.

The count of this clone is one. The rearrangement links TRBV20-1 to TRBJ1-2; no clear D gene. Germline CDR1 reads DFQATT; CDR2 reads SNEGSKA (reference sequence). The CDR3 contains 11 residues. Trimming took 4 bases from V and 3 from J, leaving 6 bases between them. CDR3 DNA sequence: TGCAGTGCTATTCCTCACTATGGCTACACCTTC. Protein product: CSAIPHYGYTF.

CDR3 region: CASSRQGQETQYF. The CDR3 DNA follows: TGTGCCAGCAGCCGTCAGGGGCAAGAGACCCAGTACTTC. J is TRBJ2-5 and V is TRBV5-4, with TRBD1 as a possible D gene (6 bases). CDR1 is SGHNT and CDR2 is YYREEE in the germline V gene (reference sequence). This CDR3 has 13 amino acids. With 4 bases removed from V and 2 bases from J, the gap between germline ends came to 9 bases.

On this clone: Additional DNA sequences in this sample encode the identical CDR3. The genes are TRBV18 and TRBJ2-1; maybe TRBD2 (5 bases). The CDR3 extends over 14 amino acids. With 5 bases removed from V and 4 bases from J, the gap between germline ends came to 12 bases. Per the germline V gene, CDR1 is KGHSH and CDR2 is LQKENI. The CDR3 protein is CASSLAGGYNEQFF. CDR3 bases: TGTGCCAGCTCATTGGCAGGAGGATACAATGAGCAGTTCTTC.

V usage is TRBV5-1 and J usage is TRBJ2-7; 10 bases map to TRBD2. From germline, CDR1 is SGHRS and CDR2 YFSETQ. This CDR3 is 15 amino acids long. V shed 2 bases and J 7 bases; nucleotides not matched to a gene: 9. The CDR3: CASSFTASGSLEQYF. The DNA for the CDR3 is TGCGCCAGCAGCTTTACGGCTAGCGGGAGTTTGGAGCAGTACTTC.

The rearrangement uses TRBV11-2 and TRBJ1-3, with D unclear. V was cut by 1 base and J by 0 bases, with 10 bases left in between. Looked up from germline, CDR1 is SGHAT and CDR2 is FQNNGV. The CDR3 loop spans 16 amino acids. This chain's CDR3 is CASSLVAVDSGNTIYF. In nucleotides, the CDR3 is TGTGCCAGCAGCTTAGTGGCAGTCGACTCTGGAAACACCATATATTTT.